A selection of T cell receptor beta chains follows, all from one sample in a study of molecular identifiers for immune sequencing clone quantification. One entry per CDR3 protein, called by TCRdb with MiXCR from the PCR reads. The sample yields a few hundred thousand distinct CDR3 sequences, roughly 24% seen once. The sequenced material came from naive CD8+ T cells from blood, with Jurkat cell RNA spiked in. The receptors stem from a human donor in good health. Some libraries in this study had Jurkat cell RNA spiked in. CDR3s include the opening cysteine and the closing phenylalanine or tryptophan. The D gene is left open where the match is weak. Rows give clone size only sometimes, using once, few, many, or a class for an expanded clone.

J gene: TRBJ2-7
V gene: TRBV20-1
clone size: many
D gene: .
CDR3 protein: CSARDARASFYEQYF
CDR3 DNA: TGCAGTGCTAGAGATGCCAGGGCTAGTTTCTACGAGCAGTACTTC

J gene: TRBJ1-1
V gene: TRBV19
clone size: .
D gene: .
CDR3 protein: CASSTGPGSGTEAFF
CDR3 DNA: TGTGCCAGTAGTACCGGTCCGGGGTCGGGCACTGAAGCTTTCTTT

J gene: TRBJ2-4
V gene: TRBV7-6
clone size: many
D gene: .
CDR3 protein: CASSLFFNSPTDIQYF
CDR3 DNA: TGTGCCAGCAGCTTATTTTTTAACAGCCCCACGGACATTCAGTACTTC

J gene: TRBJ1-1
V gene: TRBV7-9
clone size: few
D gene: .
CDR3 protein: CASSPVFYTEAFF
CDR3 DNA: TGTGCCAGCAGCCCCGTATTCTACACTGAAGCTTTCTTT

J gene: TRBJ2-3
V gene: TRBV7-9
clone size: .
D gene: TRBD2
CDR3 protein: CASSSGIAGFTDTQYF
CDR3 DNA: TGTGCCAGCAGCTCAGGGATAGCGGGATTTACAGATACGCAGTATTTT

J gene: TRBJ2-5
V gene: TRBV6-5
clone size: .
D gene: TRBD1
CDR3 protein: CASGLTGVWETQYF
CDR3 DNA: TGTGCCAGCGGCCTTACAGGGGTATGGGAGACCCAGTACTTC

J gene: TRBJ2-2
V gene: TRBV4-1
clone size: few
D gene: TRBD1
CDR3 protein: CASSQERGHGELFF
CDR3 DNA: TGCGCCAGCAGCCAAGAGAGGGGGCACGGGGAGCTGTTTTTT

J gene: TRBJ2-7
V gene: TRBV4-1
clone size: many
D gene: .
CDR3 protein: CASSHGLESYF
CDR3 DNA: TGCGCCAGCAGCCATGGGTTAGAGTCGTACTTC

J gene: TRBJ1-4
V gene: TRBV9
clone size: many
D gene: .
CDR3 protein: CASSPTGGPNEKLFF
CDR3 DNA: TGTGCCAGCAGCCCAACGGGGGGCCCTAATGAAAAACTGTTTTTT

J gene: TRBJ2-4
V gene: TRBV7-2
clone size: many
D gene: .
CDR3 protein: CASSLVAGPDIQYF
CDR3 DNA: TGTGCCAGCAGCTTAGTGGCGGGCCCCGACATTCAGTACTTC

J gene: TRBJ1-2
V gene: TRBV5-4
clone size: many
D gene: .
CDR3 protein: CASSGYYGYTF
CDR3 DNA: TGTGCCAGCTCCGGGTACTATGGCTACACCTTC

J gene: TRBJ1-2
V gene: TRBV6-4
clone size: .
D gene: .
CDR3 protein: CASSRTATGLPYGYTF
CDR3 DNA: TGTGCCAGCAGTCGAACCGCCACAGGGCTCCCCTATGGCTACACCTTC

J gene: TRBJ2-1
V gene: TRBV4-3
clone size: .
D gene: .
CDR3 protein: CASSQEAEQEDEQFF
CDR3 DNA: TGCGCCAGCAGCCAGGAAGCGGAGCAGGAGGATGAGCAGTTCTTC

J gene: TRBJ2-3
V gene: TRBV6-2/TRBV6-3
clone size: .
D gene: .
CDR3 protein: CSSSTTGLTDTQYF
CDR3 DNA: TGTTCCAGCAGCACTACAGGGCTCACAGATACGCAGTATTTT

J gene: TRBJ1-5
V gene: TRBV3-1
clone size: many
D gene: .
CDR3 protein: CASSRGTANQPQHF
CDR3 DNA: TGTGCCAGCAGCCGAGGGACTGCTAATCAGCCCCAGCATTTT

J gene: TRBJ1-6
V gene: TRBV14
clone size: few
D gene: .
CDR3 protein: CASSSTEVRSPLHF
CDR3 DNA: TGTGCCAGCAGTTCGACAGAGGTCCGGTCACCCCTCCACTTT

J gene: TRBJ2-7
V gene: TRBV3-1
clone size: many
D gene: .
CDR3 protein: CASSPGNEQYF
CDR3 DNA: TGTGCCAGCAGCCCCGGGAACGAGCAGTACTTC

J gene: TRBJ2-1
V gene: TRBV27
clone size: many
D gene: TRBD2
CDR3 protein: CASSFTLAAYNEQFF
CDR3 DNA: TGTGCCAGCAGTTTTACACTAGCGGCCTACAATGAGCAGTTCTTC

J gene: TRBJ2-3
V gene: TRBV9
clone size: many
D gene: .
CDR3 protein: CASSSMSTDTQYF
CDR3 DNA: TGTGCCAGCAGCTCCATGAGCACAGATACGCAGTATTTT

J gene: TRBJ2-1
V gene: TRBV29-1
clone size: few
D gene: TRBD2
CDR3 protein: CSVRPGLAGGGSYNEQFF
CDR3 DNA: TGCAGCGTTAGGCCGGGACTAGCGGGAGGCGGATCCTACAATGAGCAGTTCTTC

J gene: TRBJ1-1
V gene: TRBV30
clone size: few
D gene: TRBD1
CDR3 protein: CAWSVGVRGHGAEAFF
CDR3 DNA: TGTGCCTGGAGTGTAGGGGTCAGGGGGCATGGTGCTGAAGCTTTCTTT

J gene: TRBJ2-2
V gene: TRBV7-9
clone size: few
D gene: .
CDR3 protein: CASSSPKGPLGELFF
CDR3 DNA: TGTGCCAGCAGCTCCCCCAAAGGGCCTCTTGGGGAGCTGTTTTTT

J gene: TRBJ1-1
V gene: TRBV12-3/TRBV12-4
clone size: .
D gene: .
CDR3 protein: CASSFPGDVGGYTEAFF
CDR3 DNA: TGTGCCAGCAGTTTTCCAGGGGACGTCGGTGGTTACACTGAAGCTTTCTTT

J gene: TRBJ2-2
V gene: TRBV5-1
clone size: many
D gene: .
CDR3 protein: CASSFSDTGELFF
CDR3 DNA: TGCGCCAGCAGCTTCTCAGACACCGGGGAGCTGTTTTTT

J gene: TRBJ2-5
V gene: TRBV27
clone size: few
D gene: .
CDR3 protein: CASSLVAGAFGETQYF
CDR3 DNA: TGTGCCAGCAGTTTAGTGGCAGGGGCGTTTGGGGAGACCCAGTACTTC

J gene: TRBJ1-1
V gene: TRBV6-2/TRBV6-3
clone size: many
D gene: .
CDR3 protein: CASSIPGYAFF
CDR3 DNA: TGTGCCAGCAGCATACCAGGGTACGCTTTCTTT

J gene: TRBJ2-1
V gene: TRBV20-1
clone size: .
D gene: TRBD2
CDR3 protein: CSARKLAGTYNEQFF
CDR3 DNA: TGCAGTGCTAGAAAACTAGCGGGCACATACAATGAGCAGTTCTTC

J gene: TRBJ2-7
V gene: TRBV29-1
clone size: many
D gene: TRBD1
CDR3 protein: CSVRDRTTYEQYF
CDR3 DNA: TGCAGCGTGAGGGACAGGACAACCTACGAGCAGTACTTC

J gene: TRBJ2-1
V gene: TRBV24-1
clone size: many
D gene: .
CDR3 protein: CATSDLPGNEQFF
CDR3 DNA: TGTGCCACCAGTGATTTACCCGGGAATGAGCAGTTCTTC

J gene: TRBJ1-5
V gene: TRBV19
clone size: few
D gene: .
CDR3 protein: CASSIGPGGGQPQHF
CDR3 DNA: TGTGCCAGTAGTATCGGGCCAGGAGGAGGACAGCCCCAGCATTTT

J gene: TRBJ1-1
V gene: TRBV28
clone size: .
D gene: .
CDR3 protein: CASSPPGGLSTEAFF
CDR3 DNA: TGTGCCAGCAGTCCCCCGGGGGGGCTGAGCACTGAAGCTTTCTTT

J gene: TRBJ2-5
V gene: TRBV15
clone size: .
D gene: TRBD2
CDR3 protein: CATSEGGLQETQYF
CDR3 DNA: TGTGCCACCAGCGAGGGAGGGTTACAAGAGACCCAGTACTTC

J gene: TRBJ2-6
V gene: TRBV4-3
clone size: few
D gene: TRBD1
CDR3 protein: CASSPWTGEPSGANVLTF
CDR3 DNA: TGCGCCAGCAGCCCTTGGACAGGGGAGCCCTCTGGGGCCAACGTCCTGACTTTC

J gene: TRBJ2-3
V gene: TRBV7-9
clone size: many
D gene: .
CDR3 protein: CASSLVQTGTDTQYF
CDR3 DNA: TGTGCCAGCAGCTTAGTGCAAACCGGCACAGATACGCAGTATTTT

J gene: TRBJ2-7
V gene: TRBV7-9
clone size: few
D gene: TRBD1
CDR3 protein: CASSLTGGHEQYF
CDR3 DNA: TGTGCCAGCAGCCTGACAGGGGGCCACGAGCAGTACTTC

J gene: TRBJ2-2
V gene: TRBV20-1
clone size: many
D gene: .
CDR3 protein: CSARGQDVAGELFF
CDR3 DNA: TGCAGTGCTAGAGGACAGGATGTCGCCGGGGAGCTGTTTTTT

J gene: TRBJ2-7
V gene: TRBV6-5
clone size: many
D gene: TRBD2
CDR3 protein: CASSYVSSGDYEQYF
CDR3 DNA: TGTGCCAGCAGTTACGTCTCTAGCGGAGACTACGAGCAGTACTTC

J gene: TRBJ2-3
V gene: TRBV4-2
clone size: few
D gene: .
CDR3 protein: CASSQVAGAVDTQYF
CDR3 DNA: TGTGCCAGCAGCCAAGTTGCGGGGGCGGTAGATACGCAGTATTTT

J gene: TRBJ1-1
V gene: TRBV29-1
clone size: few
D gene: .
CDR3 protein: CSVERDTEAFF
CDR3 DNA: TGCAGCGTTGAGAGGGACACTGAAGCTTTCTTT

J gene: TRBJ2-5
V gene: TRBV7-9
clone size: few
D gene: .
CDR3 protein: CASSQHGSQETQYF
CDR3 DNA: TGTGCCAGCAGCCAACACGGAAGCCAAGAGACCCAGTACTTC

J gene: TRBJ2-3
V gene: TRBV27
clone size: many
D gene: .
CDR3 protein: CASSQQGTDTQYF
CDR3 DNA: TGTGCCAGCTCCCAACAGGGCACAGATACGCAGTATTTT

J gene: TRBJ2-3
V gene: TRBV28
clone size: .
D gene: .
CDR3 protein: CASSFWGNPSTDTQYF
CDR3 DNA: TGTGCCAGCAGTTTTTGGGGTAATCCTAGCACAGATACGCAGTATTTT

J gene: TRBJ2-2
V gene: TRBV20-1
clone size: few
D gene: .
CDR3 protein: CSARDLLASNTGELFF
CDR3 DNA: TGCAGTGCTAGAGATCTACTAGCCTCGAACACCGGGGAGCTGTTTTTT

J gene: TRBJ2-1
V gene: TRBV7-9
clone size: .
D gene: .
CDR3 protein: CASSSARAAPYNEQFF
CDR3 DNA: TGTGCCAGCAGCTCCGCACGAGCGGCTCCCTACAATGAGCAGTTCTTC

J gene: TRBJ1-4
V gene: TRBV4-2
clone size: few
D gene: .
CDR3 protein: CASSQPGFGEEKLFF
CDR3 DNA: TGTGCCAGCAGCCAACCGGGTTTCGGAGAGGAAAAACTGTTTTTT

J gene: TRBJ1-2
V gene: TRBV11-2
clone size: few
D gene: TRBD1
CDR3 protein: CASSQHRGLTGYTF
CDR3 DNA: TGTGCCAGCAGCCAACACAGGGGGCTGACTGGCTACACCTTC

J gene: TRBJ2-7
V gene: TRBV6-5
clone size: many
D gene: .
CDR3 protein: CASSVTDGEQYF
CDR3 DNA: TGTGCCAGCAGCGTAACGGACGGAGAGCAGTACTTC

J gene: TRBJ1-1
V gene: TRBV7-9
clone size: .
D gene: .
CDR3 protein: CASSFRPVEMNTEAFF
CDR3 DNA: TGTGCCAGCAGCTTTCGGCCGGTGGAAATGAACACTGAAGCTTTCTTT

J gene: TRBJ2-7
V gene: TRBV27
clone size: many
D gene: .
CDR3 protein: CASGPYEQYF
CDR3 DNA: TGTGCCAGCGGTCCGTACGAGCAGTACTTC

J gene: TRBJ2-7
V gene: TRBV11-2
clone size: .
D gene: .
CDR3 protein: CASGPGTVSAGDYEQYF
CDR3 DNA: TGTGCCAGCGGCCCAGGGACGGTGAGCGCCGGTGACTACGAGCAGTACTTC

J gene: TRBJ1-5
V gene: TRBV30
clone size: .
D gene: .
CDR3 protein: CAYQEVGTQPQHF
CDR3 DNA: TGTGCCTACCAGGAGGTGGGGACTCAGCCCCAGCATTTT

J gene: TRBJ2-5
V gene: TRBV7-9
clone size: .
D gene: TRBD2
CDR3 protein: CASSPRTSGVQETQYF
CDR3 DNA: TGTGCCAGCAGCCCTCGGACTAGCGGGGTGCAAGAGACCCAGTACTTC

J gene: TRBJ2-7
V gene: TRBV20-1
clone size: many
D gene: TRBD2
CDR3 protein: CSARDSGGRFYEQYF
CDR3 DNA: TGCAGTGCTAGAGATTCGGGGGGACGATTCTACGAGCAGTACTTC

J gene: TRBJ2-2
V gene: TRBV24-1
clone size: many
D gene: .
CDR3 protein: CATSDLTTVGTGELFF
CDR3 DNA: TGTGCCACCAGTGATTTAACTACGGTGGGAACCGGGGAGCTGTTTTTT

J gene: TRBJ2-5
V gene: TRBV29-1
clone size: many
D gene: .
CDR3 protein: CSVDQQETQYF
CDR3 DNA: TGCAGCGTTGACCAACAAGAGACCCAGTACTTC

J gene: TRBJ1-4
V gene: TRBV5-6
clone size: .
D gene: TRBD1
CDR3 protein: CANSGTGTGLLKLFF
CDR3 DNA: TGTGCCAACAGCGGAACCGGGACAGGTCTGCTCAAACTGTTTTTT

J gene: TRBJ2-2
V gene: TRBV27
clone size: few
D gene: .
CDR3 protein: CASSFGARLTGELFF
CDR3 DNA: TGTGCCAGCAGTTTTGGGGCTAGACTCACCGGGGAGCTGTTTTTT

J gene: TRBJ1-5
V gene: TRBV20-1
clone size: few
D gene: .
CDR3 protein: CSARSGSGYFF
CDR3 DNA: TGCAGTGCTAGATCGGGGTCCGGATATTTTTTT

J gene: TRBJ2-7
V gene: TRBV27
clone size: few
D gene: .
CDR3 protein: CASSYRALDYEQYF
CDR3 DNA: TGTGCCAGCAGTTACAGGGCTTTGGACTACGAGCAGTACTTC